The following is a TCR beta chain sequence with its context. The sample is drawn from a study of shared clonotypes between healthy human individuals. CD4+ cells yielded CD45RA+ naive and CD45RA-negative memory subsets. Germline CDR1 and CDR2: KGHSH and LQKENI. V was clipped by 6 bases and J by 4 bases, with 12 bases between them. The CDR3 contains 14 residues. Sequencing used immunoSEQ multiplex PCR; TCRdb keeps in-frame clones, though not all of them. The sample has 2 million to 2.5 million clones, 90% to 97% seen once. The sequenced sample was naive CD4+ T cells sorted from blood. The subset: CD45RA+ positively selected. The V gene is TRBV18, the J gene TRBJ1-4; maybe TRBD1 (5 bases). This receptor was taken from a man between 18 and 35 years old in good health. The CDR3 DNA is TGTGCCAGCTCCCTCCGGGACGTTAATGAAAAACTGTTTTTT. Encoded protein: CASSLRDVNEKLFF.